A selection of T cell receptor beta chains follows, all from one sample in a study of PD-1 blockade in classical Hodgkin lymphoma. The data were produced by immunoSEQ multiplex PCR, yet TCRdb's version contains in-frame clones alone and is incomplete. The profile shows 40,000 to 50,000 clones, around four fifths of them singletons. Sequenced material: peripheral blood mononuclear cells (PBMCs), taken at baseline. Receptors originate from a human donor with classical Hodgkin lymphoma. Both conserved end residues are part of each CDR3. The D gene is left open where the match is weak. Clone sizes are given selectively: once, few, many, or a class where the clone is expanded.

clone size,D gene,CDR3 length,V gene,J gene,CDR3 protein,CDR3 DNA
.,.,16,TRBV19,TRBJ2-7,CASSNPGASRSYEQYF,TGTGCCAGTAGTAACCCCGGAGCCTCCCGCTCCTACGAGCAGTACTTC
.,.,16,TRBV4-2,TRBJ2-7,CASSHTSGQGGYEQYF,TGTGCCAGCAGCCACACATCGGGGCAGGGCGGCTACGAGCAGTACTTC
.,.,13,TRBV7-9,TRBJ1-1,CASSIGRGTEAFF,TGTGCCAGCAGCATCGGGAGAGGCACTGAAGCTTTCTTT
few,.,14,TRBV7-8,TRBJ2-3,CASSFGLHTDTQYF,TGTGCCAGCAGCTTCGGATTGCATACAGATACGCAGTATTTT
.,.,18,TRBV7-3,TRBJ1-6,CASSSPLDPGPTNSPLHF,TGTGCCAGCAGCTCGCCTTTAGATCCGGGCCCAACAAATTCACCCCTCCACTTT
.,.,15,TRBV7-8,TRBJ2-7,CASSLVQGPSYEQYF,TGTGCCAGCAGCTTAGTACAGGGACCCTCCTACGAGCAGTACTTC
.,.,16,TRBV6-6,TRBJ2-3,CASSPPWGDSTDTQYF,TGTGCCAGCAGTCCCCCCTGGGGGGATAGCACAGATACGCAGTATTTT
.,.,16,TRBV6-6,TRBJ2-6,CASSYSGSSGANVLTF,TGTGCCAGCAGTTACTCAGGGAGCTCTGGGGCCAACGTCCTGACTTTC
few,.,12,TRBV6-1,TRBJ1-2,CASSDNSYGYTF,TGTGCCAGCAGTGATAACAGCTATGGCTACACCTTC
.,TRBD2,14,TRBV5-1,TRBJ2-5,CASSQGLAGETQYF,TGCGCCAGCAGCCAGGGACTAGCGGGGGAGACCCAGTACTTC
.,.,15,TRBV10-2,TRBJ2-1,CASRGLDASYNEQFF,TGCGCCAGCAGGGGGTTGGACGCATCATACAATGAGCAGTTCTTC
once,TRBD1,14,TRBV19,TRBJ1-5,CASSPWTGNQPQHF,TGTGCCAGTAGTCCTTGGACAGGGAATCAGCCCCAGCATTTT
.,.,14,TRBV5-1,TRBJ1-2,CASSLGTPEEGYTF,TGCGCCAGCAGCTTGGGGACACCTGAGGAAGGCTACACCTTC
.,.,17,TRBV21-1,TRBJ2-5,CASTSRTKAGRQETQYF,TGTGCCAGCACCTCACGAACCAAAGCGGGGCGACAAGAGACCCAGTACTTC
.,.,15,TRBV7-9,TRBJ1-3,CASSLVVGPGNTIYF,TGTGCCAGCAGCTTAGTAGTCGGACCTGGAAACACCATATATTTT
.,TRBD1,18,TRBV11-2,TRBJ2-1,CASSLVFGTGGSYNEQFF,TGTGCCAGCAGCTTAGTTTTCGGGACAGGAGGTTCCTACAATGAGCAGTTCTTC
.,.,15,TRBV7-8,TRBJ1-5,CASSFQGFSNQPQHF,TGTGCCAGCAGCTTCCAAGGTTTTAGCAATCAGCCCCAGCATTTT
.,.,15,TRBV15,TRBJ2-2,CATSREARGTGELFF,TGTGCCACCAGCAGAGAAGCCAGGGGCACCGGGGAGCTGTTTTTT
.,TRBD1,16,TRBV14,TRBJ1-4,CASSQRTGGVNEKLFF,TGTGCCAGCAGCCAACGTACAGGGGGCGTTAATGAAAAACTGTTTTTT
.,.,13,TRBV6-5,TRBJ2-7,CASSKNGLYEQYF,TGTGCCAGCTCAAAGAATGGGCTTTACGAGCAGTACTTC
once,TRBD2,15,TRBV5-5,TRBJ2-1,CASSSRLAGPNEQFF,TGTGCCAGCAGCTCACGACTAGCGGGGCCAAATGAGCAGTTCTTC
.,.,14,TRBV29-1,TRBJ1-1,CSVEEGWFNAEAFF,TGCAGCGTTGAAGAGGGCTGGTTTAACGCTGAAGCTTTCTTT
.,TRBD1,16,TRBV5-5,TRBJ2-3,CASSRGTGTHTDTQYF,TGTGCCAGCAGCAGGGGGACAGGGACACACACAGATACGCAGTATTTT
.,.,15,TRBV27,TRBJ2-3,CASSLQTQGRHTQYF,TGTGCCAGCAGTTTACAAACCCAGGGGAGGCATACGCAGTATTTT
few,TRBD1,15,TRBV5-1,TRBJ2-7,CASSFGTVESYEQYF,TGCGCCAGCAGCTTCGGGACAGTTGAATCCTACGAGCAGTACTTC
.,TRBD1,13,TRBV18,TRBJ2-7,CASSRDRSYEQYF,TGTGCCAGCTCACGGGACAGATCCTACGAGCAGTACTTC
medium-sized,.,13,TRBV6-1,TRBJ1-5,CASSETLTQPQHF,TGTGCCAGCAGTGAAACCCTGACCCAGCCCCAGCATTTT
.,.,14,TRBV7-8,TRBJ2-7,CASSLAPGASEQYF,TGTGCCAGCAGCTTAGCCCCAGGGGCCAGCGAGCAGTACTTC
few,.,15,TRBV6-1,TRBJ2-7,CASSEWPGDYYEQYF,TGTGCCAGCAGTGAATGGCCGGGAGATTACTACGAGCAGTACTTC
.,.,13,TRBV5-1,TRBJ1-1,CASSLVGRSSAFF,TGCGCCAGCAGCTTAGTAGGGAGATCGTCGGCTTTCTTT
.,TRBD1,18,TRBV2,TRBJ2-6,CASSVDRGPPSGANVLTF,TGTGCCAGCAGCGTGGACAGGGGGCCCCCCTCTGGGGCCAACGTCCTGACTTTC
.,TRBD2,14,TRBV2,TRBJ2-5,CASSDGRAPETQYF,TGTGCCAGCAGTGATGGGAGGGCTCCGGAGACCCAGTACTTC
.,.,16,TRBV9,TRBJ2-5,CASSVGEGGGVETQYF,TGTGCCAGCAGCGTAGGGGAAGGAGGAGGGGTTGAGACCCAGTACTTC
.,.,11,TRBV4-3,TRBJ1-2,CASSQDSGYTF,TGCGCCAGCAGCCAAGATAGTGGCTACACCTTC
.,.,16,TRBV9,TRBJ2-3,CASSPQLGGATDTQYF,TGTGCCAGCAGCCCCCAGTTAGGGGGGGCTACAGATACGCAGTATTTT
.,TRBD2,17,TRBV4-3,TRBJ2-1,CASTGILAGGQSNEQFF,TGCGCCAGCACGGGAATACTAGCGGGGGGGCAGAGCAATGAGCAGTTCTTC
.,.,13,TRBV7-6,TRBJ1-2,CASSLGPLSGYTF,TGTGCCAGCAGCTTAGGCCCCCTATCTGGCTACACCTTC
.,.,14,TRBV19,TRBJ1-3,CASSITISGNTIYF,TGTGCCAGTAGTATTACCATCTCTGGAAACACCATATATTTT
.,TRBD2,19,TRBV11-2,TRBJ2-2,CASSSELSGGRSNTGELFF,TGTGCCAGCAGCTCGGAGCTTAGCGGGGGGAGATCGAACACCGGGGAGCTGTTTTTT
.,.,14,TRBV7-2,TRBJ2-3,CASSLAGGTDTQYF,TGTGCCAGCAGCTTAGCGGGGGGCACAGATACGCAGTATTTT